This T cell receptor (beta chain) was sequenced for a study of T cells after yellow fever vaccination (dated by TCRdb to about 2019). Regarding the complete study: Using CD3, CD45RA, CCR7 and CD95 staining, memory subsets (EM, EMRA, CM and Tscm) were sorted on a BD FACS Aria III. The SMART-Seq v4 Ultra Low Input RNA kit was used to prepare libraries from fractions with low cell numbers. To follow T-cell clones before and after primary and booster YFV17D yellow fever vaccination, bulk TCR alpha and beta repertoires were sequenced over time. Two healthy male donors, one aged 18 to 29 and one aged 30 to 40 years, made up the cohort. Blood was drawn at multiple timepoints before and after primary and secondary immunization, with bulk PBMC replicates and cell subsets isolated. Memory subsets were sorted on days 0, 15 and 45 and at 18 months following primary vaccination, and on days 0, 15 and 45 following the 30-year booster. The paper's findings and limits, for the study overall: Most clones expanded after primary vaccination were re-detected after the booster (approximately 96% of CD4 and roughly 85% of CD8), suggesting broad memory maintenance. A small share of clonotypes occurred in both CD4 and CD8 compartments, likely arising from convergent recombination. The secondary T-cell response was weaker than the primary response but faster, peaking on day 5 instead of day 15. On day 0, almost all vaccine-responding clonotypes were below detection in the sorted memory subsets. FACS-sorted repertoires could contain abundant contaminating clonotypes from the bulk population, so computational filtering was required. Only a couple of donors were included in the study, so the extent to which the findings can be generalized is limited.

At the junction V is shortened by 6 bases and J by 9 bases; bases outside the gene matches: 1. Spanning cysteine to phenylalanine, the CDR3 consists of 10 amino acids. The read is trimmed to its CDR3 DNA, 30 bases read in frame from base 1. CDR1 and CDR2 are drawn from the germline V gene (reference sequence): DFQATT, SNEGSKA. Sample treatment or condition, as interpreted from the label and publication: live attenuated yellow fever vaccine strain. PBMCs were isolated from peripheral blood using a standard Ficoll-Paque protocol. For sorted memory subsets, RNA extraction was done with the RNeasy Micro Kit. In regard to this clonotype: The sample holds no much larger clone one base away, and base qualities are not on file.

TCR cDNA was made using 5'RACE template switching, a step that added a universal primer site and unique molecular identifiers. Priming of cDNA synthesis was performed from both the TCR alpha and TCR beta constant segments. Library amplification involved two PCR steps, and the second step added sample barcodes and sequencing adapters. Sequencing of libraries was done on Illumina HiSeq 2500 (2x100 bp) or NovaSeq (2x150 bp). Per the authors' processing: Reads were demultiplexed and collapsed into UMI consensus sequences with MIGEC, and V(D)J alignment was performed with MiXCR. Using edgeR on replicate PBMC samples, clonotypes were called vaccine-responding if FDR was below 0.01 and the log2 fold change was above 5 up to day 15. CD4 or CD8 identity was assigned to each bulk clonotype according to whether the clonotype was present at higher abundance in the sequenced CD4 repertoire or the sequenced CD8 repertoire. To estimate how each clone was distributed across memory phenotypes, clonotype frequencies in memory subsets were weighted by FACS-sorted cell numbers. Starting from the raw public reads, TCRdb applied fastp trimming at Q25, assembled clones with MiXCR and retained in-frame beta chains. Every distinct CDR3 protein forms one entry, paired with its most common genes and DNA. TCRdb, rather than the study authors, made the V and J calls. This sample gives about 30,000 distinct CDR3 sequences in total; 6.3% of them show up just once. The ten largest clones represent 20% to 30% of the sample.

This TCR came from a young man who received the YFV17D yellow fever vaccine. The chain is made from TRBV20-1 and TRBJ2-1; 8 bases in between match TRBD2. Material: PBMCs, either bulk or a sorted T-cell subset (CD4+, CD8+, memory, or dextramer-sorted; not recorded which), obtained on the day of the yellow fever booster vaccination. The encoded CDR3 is CSAREGEQFF. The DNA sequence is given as TGCAGTGCCCGGGAGGGTGAGCAGTTCTTC.